This TCR beta chain was recorded in a study of human T cells and chemical hapten exposure. Points from the study as a whole: More PT1 expanded TCRs went with higher patch test scores.

Unique molecular identifiers were linked by the library to individual cDNA molecules. A single record per CDR3 protein comes from TCRdb applying MiXCR to the RACE reads. Found here are more than 80,000 distinct CDR3 sequences, around 9.3% of them singletons; the top ten hold 5%. The CDR3 is 14 amino acids. CDR1 is SNHLY, CDR2 FYNNEI, per germline. V was shortened by 6 bases and J by 0 bases, with 11 bases between the two germline ends. This sample's time point: patch test 2, 6 weeks after DPC sensitization. Treatment specified: therapeutic diphenylcyclopropenone sensitization with weekly scalp DPC. This clonotype was picked up many times. Antigen specificity is unknown.

The specimen comprised whole blood, sampled in connection with sensitization to the hapten diphenylcyclopropenone (DPC). This sequence originates from a woman aged 45 to 65 with alopecia areata. Some clones in this sample may be carry-over from other donors' samples. The chain has TRBV2 and TRBJ1-1; D possibly corresponds to TRBD1 (6 bases). CDR3 residues: CASRGQGMNTEAFF. CDR3 nucleotide sequence: TGTGCCAGCAGGGGACAAGGAATGAACACTGAAGCTTTCTTT. Filled out from reference TRBV2 and TRBJ1-1, the complete variable domain reads EPEVTQTPSHQVTQMGQEVILRCVPISNHLYFYWYRQILGQKVEFLVSFYNNEISEKSEIFDDQFSVERPDGSNFTLKIRSTKLEDSAMYFCASRGQGMNTEAFFGQGTRLTVV.